Sequencing of this T cell receptor (beta chain) was carried out in a study of T cells in Graves' hyperthyroidism and ophthalmopathy. Turning to the study itself: Peripheral blood samples were taken at initial diagnosis, prior to any treatment.

The ends lost 2 bases at V and 6 bases at J; junction bases unmatched: 4. The germline gives CDR1 SGHTA, CDR2 FQGTGA. The length of the CDR3 is 14 residues. Over 18 months, lack of ophthalmopathy progression marked Graves' hyperthyroidism as stable. For the diagnoses, clinical symptoms, serum thyroxine and TRAb, thyroid ultrasound and orbital computed tomography were used. More than 8.5 ml of fresh peripheral blood supplied the PBMCs. At least ten counts were recorded for this clonotype. There were TCR beta CDR3 regions amplified from RNA transcripts. Primed by the HTBI set, a first-round RT-PCR was run on the TCR CDR3. TCRdb independently ran MiXCR on the multiplex PCR reads; one entry per CDR3 protein. Of approximately 200,000 distinct CDR3 sequences listed, 18% were seen once; the top ten hold about 45%.

The chain carries TRBV7-3 and TRBJ2-3; the match to TRBD2 covers 8 bases. The receptor was derived from a man between 35 and 55 years old with Graves' hyperthyroidism. The sequenced sample was blood. The CDR3 coding sequence is TGTGCCAGCAGCTTATCGGGGGGGATGGATACGCAGTATTTT. Its protein product is CASSLSGGMDTQYF. Full variable domain (rest looked up from reference TRBV7-3 and TRBJ2-3): GAGVSQTPSNKVTEKGKYVELRCDPISGHTALYWYRQSLGQGPEFLIYFQGTGAADDSGLPNDRFFAVRPEGSVSTLKIQRTERGDSAVYLCASSLSGGMDTQYFGPGTRLTVL.